A single sample gave rise to the 15 T cell receptor beta chains below, sequenced in a study of T cells after yellow fever vaccination. Via MiXCR, TCRdb re-called the 5' RACE reads, giving one row per CDR3 protein. The sample shows about 50,000 distinct CDR3 sequences, roughly 7.4% of them seen only once. Here the sequenced sample was CD8+ T cells sorted from PBMCs, taken on the day of the first yellow fever vaccination. The receptors were gathered from a man younger than 35 who received the YFV17D yellow fever vaccine.

This clonotype was detected ten times or more. The genes are TRBV12-3 or TRBV12-4 and TRBJ2-1, with D possibly matching TRBD2 (7 bases). The ends were cut back, 4 bases at V and 6 bases at J, with 10 bases in the middle. CDR3 length: 13 residues. The chain's CDR3 is CASSSAGANEQFF. The DNA of the CDR3 is TGTGCCAGCAGTTCCGCGGGGGCCAATGAGCAGTTCTTC.

The genes are TRBV6-5 and TRBJ2-2; D gene ambiguous. The CDR3 consists of 17 residues. V was trimmed by 4 bases and J by 2 bases, leaving 17 bases between them. CDR1 MNHEY and CDR2 SVGAGI come from the germline V gene. CDR3 residues: CASSLSGPAFNTGELFF. In DNA, the CDR3 is TGTGCCAGCAGTTTATCCGGGCCCGCATTTAACACCGGGGAGCTGTTTTTT.

This clonotype was found a few times. V and J are TRBV15 and TRBJ2-6, with a possible D match to TRBD1 (6 bases). Per the germline V gene, CDR1 is LNHNV and CDR2 is YYDKDF (reference sequence). V lost 4 bases and J lost 1, with 8 bases in between. The length of the CDR3 is 15 residues. The CDR3 sequence: CATSKGVSGANVLTF. CDR3 nucleotides: TGTGCCACCAGCAAGGGGGTATCTGGGGCCAACGTCCTGACTTTC.

This clonotype was detected many times. CDR3 nucleotides: TGCGCCAGCAGCTTGGCCGGGGGGGGGAATGAGCAGTTCTTC. It translates to CASSLAGGGNEQFF. The V gene is TRBV5-1, the J gene TRBJ2-1; 8 bases are a match to TRBD2. V was clipped by 0 bases and J by 7 bases; unmatched bases: 3. From germline, CDR1 is SGHRS and CDR2 YFSETQ. There are 14 residues in the CDR3.

This clonotype was picked up many times. This chain uses TRBV10-2 with TRBJ1-1; 8 nucleotides line up with TRBD1. CDR1 WSHSY and CDR2 SAAADI come from the germline V gene. The CDR3 spans 13 residues. V was pared by 7 bases and J by 1 base, with 2 bases of the junction left unmatched. In DNA, the CDR3 is TGCGCCAGCAACGGACAGGGGAACACTGAAGCTTTCTTT. Translated, it gives CASNGQGNTEAFF.

This clonotype was counted between two and nine times. The chain carries TRBV5-1 and TRBJ2-5; tentatively, D is TRBD2 (5 bases). Trimming pared 4 bases from V and 5 bases from J, leaving 9 bases between. Germline CDR1 and CDR2: SGHRS and YFSETQ. This CDR3 has 12 amino acids. In DNA form, the CDR3 reads TGCGCCAGCAGCGGCGGGTGGGAGACCCAGTACTTC. It encodes CASSGGWETQYF.

This clonotype appeared many times. The gene calls are TRBV7-9 and TRBJ1-2; the D is unclear. CDR1 and CDR2 (germline): SEHNR, FQNEAQ (reference sequence). The CDR3 spans 14 residues. The germline V and J ends were trimmed by 5 bases and 4 bases, with 14 bases remaining between them. CDR3: CASSQANGVYGYTF. DNA of the CDR3: TGTGCCAGCAGCCAAGCGAACGGGGTCTATGGCTACACCTTC.

This clonotype was picked up many times. The V call is TRBV20-1, the J call TRBJ2-2, with D possibly TRBD1 on 6 matching bases. Germline V CDR1 and CDR2: DFQATT, SNEGSKA (reference sequence). The CDR3 has 14 residues. V lost 0 bases and J lost 1, with 6 bases in between. This chain's CDR3 is CSARDRGNTGELFF. The DNA for the CDR3 is TGCAGTGCTAGAGACAGGGGGAACACCGGGGAGCTGTTTTTT.

This clonotype was seen a handful of times. The chain employs TRBV27 and TRBJ2-3; TRBD2 matches 9 bases. Germline loops: CDR1 MNHEY, CDR2 SMNVEV (reference sequence). The CDR3 totals 16 residues. J gave up 1 base and V 4 bases, and 6 bases lay outside the gene matches. Here the CDR3 DNA reads TGTGCCAGCAGTTCGCGGACTAGCGCCGGCACAGATACGCAGTATTTT. Its translation: CASSSRTSAGTDTQYF.

This clonotype was seen a handful of times. V is TRBV7-2 and J is TRBJ1-1, with 7 bases aligning to TRBD1. Per germline, CDR1 SGHTA and CDR2 FQGNSA. Trimming removed 1 base from V and 6 bases from J; junction bases left unmatched: 14. There are 17 residues in the CDR3. For the CDR3, the DNA is TGTGCCAGCAGCTTAGGGAGTCCCCAACAGGGGACCGCTGAAGCTTTCTTT. Translating it yields CASSLGSPQQGTAEAFF. The full variable domain, completed using reference TRBV7-2 and TRBJ1-1, is GAGVSQSPSNKVTEKGKDVELRCDPISGHTALYWYRQSLGQGLEFLIYFQGNSAPDKSGLPSDRFSAERTGGSVSTLTIQRTQQEDSAVYLCASSLGSPQQGTAEAFFGQGTRLTVV.

This clonotype was recorded a few times. V usage is TRBV6-5 and J usage is TRBJ2-7, with 11 bases matching TRBD1. Germline CDR1 reads MNHEY; CDR2 reads SVGAGI. The ends lost 4 bases at V and 7 bases at J; junction bases unmatched: 6. The CDR3 is 14 amino acids. Here the CDR3 reads CASSFGQGAGEQYV. Here the CDR3 DNA reads TGTGCCAGCAGTTTCGGACAGGGGGCGGGTGAGCAGTACGTC.

This clonotype was found many times. The chain combines TRBV4-3 with TRBJ2-2, with TRBD2 as a possible D gene (7 bases). The CDR3 sequence is 19 residues long. Trimming stripped 1 base from V and 2 bases from J, with 20 bases between. Germline lookup yields CDR1 LGHNA and CDR2 YSLEER. The CDR3 DNA reads TGCGCCAGCAGCCAAGTTACGATGGCGGGGGCATCAAACACCGGGGAGCTGTTTTTT. Translation: CASSQVTMAGASNTGELFF.

This clonotype was recorded a few times. The chain uses TRBV7-9 and TRBJ2-3, with 9 bases aligning to TRBD2. CDR3 size: 16 residues. CDR1 SEHNR and CDR2 FQNEAQ come from the germline V gene (reference sequence). Unmatched junction bases numbered 9, after V lost 5 bases and J lost 3 bases. CDR3 nucleotides: TGTGCCAGCAGCGACCCGCTAGCGGGGCTTACAGATACGCAGTATTTT. It translates to CASSDPLAGLTDTQYF.

This clonotype was recorded at least ten times. The rearrangement uses TRBV6-2 or TRBV6-3 and TRBJ1-5; 10 nucleotides agree with TRBD1. The CDR3 consists of 14 residues. Germline V CDR1 and CDR2: MNHEY, SVGEGT. V lost 6 bases and J lost 6; bases outside the gene matches: 5. The DNA of the CDR3 is TGTGCCAGCAGACCCGGGACAGGGGTTCAGCCCCAGCATTTT. Protein sequence: CASRPGTGVQPQHF.

The chain recombines TRBV7-8 with TRBJ1-5; D remains ambiguous. In germline, CDR1 is SGHVS, CDR2 FQNEAQ. V was pared by 1 base and J by 3 bases, with 10 bases between. The CDR3 is 15 amino acids. The CDR3 is CASSLVNSHNQPQHF. The CDR3 nucleotides are TGTGCCAGCAGCTTAGTCAACAGCCACAATCAGCCCCAGCATTTT.